These T cell receptor beta chains were read from a single sample in a study of blood T cells in healthy people across ages. TCRdb passed the 5' RACE reads through MiXCR, listing each CDR3 protein once. The repertoire consists of over 600,000 distinct CDR3 sequences, with 35% to 50% occurring once and the leading ten covering 25% to 35%. Input material: blood. Receptors were obtained from a man at least 80 years old in good health. Each CDR3 is given with its conserved first and last residue. D genes are given only for firm matches. Clone size is shown for a subset of rows, as once, few, many or a class of expanded clone.

. TRBJ1-1 TRBV6-2/TRBV6-3 few 13 TGTGCCAGCAGGGAGTACCCAAACACTGAAGCTTTCTTT CASREYPNTEAFF
. TRBJ1-2 TRBV7-9 few 11 TGTGCCAGTGTCGTGGGGTCTGGCTACACCTTC CASVVGSGYTF
. TRBJ2-3 TRBV6-6 . 15 TGTGCCAGCGAAACCAAGGGGACGTACGGAGATACGCAGTATTTT CASETKGTYGDTQYF
. TRBJ1-2 TRBV28 . 14 TGTGCCAGCAGTTTATACGGGGCTAACTATGGCTACACCTTC CASSLYGANYGYTF
. TRBJ2-7 TRBV3-1 once 14 TGTGCCAGCAGCCGGACGGACTTTCCCTACGAGCAGTACTTC CASSRTDFPYEQYF
TRBD1 TRBJ2-7 TRBV20-1 few 14 TGCAGTGCTAGGGTACAGGGGGCGAGCTACGAGCAGTACTTC CSARVQGASYEQYF
. TRBJ2-1 TRBV9 few 16 TGTGCCAGCAGCGTAGTTCCCAGCGGCTCCTACAATGAGCAGTTCTTC CASSVVPSGSYNEQFF
TRBD1 TRBJ2-7 TRBV18 once 15 TGTGCCAGCTCACCACCGGACAGGGGGACGTACGAGCAGTACTTC CASSPPDRGTYEQYF
. TRBJ1-2 TRBV29-1 . 14 TGCAGCGTAACAGTGCGGGACACCAACTATGGCTACACCTTC CSVTVRDTNYGYTF
. TRBJ1-4 TRBV4-2 . 14 TGTGCCAGCAGCCAAGGGGGGGGAACTGAAAAACTGTTTTTT CASSQGGGTEKLFF
TRBD2 TRBJ2-3 TRBV7-3 many 15 TGTGCCAGCAGCGCCGGGACTAGCGGGGGAGATACGCAGTATTTT CASSAGTSGGDTQYF
. TRBJ1-4 TRBV7-2 . 17 TGTGCCAGCAGCGTTACAGGGACCGGCGCAACTAATGAAAAACTGTTTTTT CASSVTGTGATNEKLFF
. TRBJ1-1 TRBV7-3 . 15 TGTGCCAGCAGCTTAAATCAGAACCCGAACACTGAAGCTTTCTTT CASSLNQNPNTEAFF
TRBD2 TRBJ2-5 TRBV20-1 . 17 TGCAGTGCTAGAGTTCCGACTAGCGGGGGGGCCTTTCAGACCCAGTACTTC CSARVPTSGGAFQTQYF
. TRBJ1-2 TRBV29-1 . 14 TGCAGCGCAGTAGATGCCGGCACTAACTATGGCTACACCTTC CSAVDAGTNYGYTF
TRBD2 TRBJ2-1 TRBV6-6 few 14 TGTGCCAGCAGAGCGGGATCCGCCTACAATGAGCAGTTCTTC CASRAGSAYNEQFF
. TRBJ2-3 TRBV7-8 . 13 TGTGCCAGCAGCGTAGGGGACCGGGATACGCAGTATTTT CASSVGDRDTQYF
. TRBJ1-5 TRBV7-2 . 15 TGTGCCAGCAGCTTGTACCGGGACGCCAATCAGCCCCAGCATTTT CASSLYRDANQPQHF
. TRBJ2-7 TRBV10-3 few 14 TGTGCCATCAGTGAAGGGCAGGGATACAATGAGCAGTACTTC CAISEGQGYNEQYF
TRBD2 TRBJ2-5 TRBV23-1 once 20 TGCGCCAGCAGTCAATCGCCAGGGGTGGTACGGGAGGGAAACCAAGAGACCCAGTACTTC CASSQSPGVVREGNQETQYF
TRBD2 TRBJ2-1 TRBV5-1 few 14 TGCGCCAGCAGCTTGGGATCACGGGGGGATGAGCAGTTCTTC CASSLGSRGDEQFF
. TRBJ2-7 TRBV7-2 . 15 TGTGCCAGCAGCCCCCAGGGGTGGGGGCCCTACGAGCAGTACTTC CASSPQGWGPYEQYF
. TRBJ2-5 TRBV7-3 . 14 TGTGCCAGCAGCCCATCCGGGGGAGTGGAGACCCAGTACTTC CASSPSGGVETQYF
. TRBJ2-7 TRBV6-1 . 14 TGTGCCAGCATGAGAAGACTACCACGGCACGAGCAGTACTTC CASMRRLPRHEQYF
. TRBJ2-3 TRBV7-9 . 12 TGTGCCAGCAGCTATAAGGGGGGTACGCAGTATTTT CASSYKGGTQYF
TRBD2 TRBJ2-3 TRBV12-3/TRBV12-4 . 15 TGTGCCAGCAGTTTCCAGCGGGGGACTAAAGATACGCAGTATTTT CASSFQRGTKDTQYF
. TRBJ2-1 TRBV6-1 . 11 TGTGCCAGCAGTGAAATGGTCGTTCCGTTCTTC CASSEMVVPFF
. TRBJ2-1 TRBV5-1 few 13 TGCGCCAGCAGTAGGGACGCATACAATGAGCAGTTCTTC CASSRDAYNEQFF
. TRBJ2-1 TRBV6-5 few 16 TGTGCCAGCAGTTACTCTTCCACAGGGTCTTACAATGAGCAGTTCTTC CASSYSSTGSYNEQFF
. TRBJ2-5 TRBV29-1 . 12 TGCAGCGTTGAGATAGCGGATAGGGAGCAGTACTTC CSVEIADREQYF
. TRBJ1-1 TRBV18 . 13 TGTGCCAGCTCACCGATCCAAATTACTGAAGCTTTCTTT CASSPIQITEAFF
TRBD2 TRBJ2-3 TRBV27 . 17 TGTGCCAGCAGTTCCCCCCCACTAGCGGGAGGTCCAGATACGCAGTATTTT CASSSPPLAGGPDTQYF
. TRBJ2-7 TRBV7-2 . 14 TGTGCCAGCAGCTTATCGGGGCGGTCCTACGAGCAGTACTTC CASSLSGRSYEQYF
. TRBJ2-3 TRBV15 few 13 TGTGCCACCAAATGGACAGAGACAGATACGCAGTATTTT CATKWTETDTQYF
. TRBJ2-7 TRBV6-6 few 14 TGTGCCAGCAGTCAAACAGGGGGGGGGGGCGAGCAGTACTTC CASSQTGGGGEQYF
TRBD2 TRBJ2-7 TRBV11-2 many 15 TGTGCCAGCAGCTCCGGACTAGCGGGAACCTACGAGCAGTACTTC CASSSGLAGTYEQYF
TRBD1 TRBJ2-7 TRBV29-1 . 13 TGCAGCGTCGTAAGGACAGGGGGCGCCGAGCAGTACTTC CSVVRTGGAEQYF
TRBD1 TRBJ1-5 TRBV6-2/TRBV6-3 . 14 TGTGCCAGCAGTGGACAGGGGGTGATTCAGCCCCAGCATTTT CASSGQGVIQPQHF
TRBD1 TRBJ2-3 TRBV6-6 few 14 TGTGCCAGCACCCCGGGACAGGGCACAGATACGCAGTATTTT CASTPGQGTDTQYF
. TRBJ2-7 TRBV18 . 15 TGTGCCAGCTCACCATCGGGTCTGACTTCCTACGAGCAGTACTTC CASSPSGLTSYEQYF